A selection of T cell receptor beta chains follows, all from one sample in a study of shared clonotypes between healthy human individuals. Only in-frame clones appear in the TCRdb table, and some are missing; sequencing was by immunoSEQ multiplex PCR. The table includes about a million clones, about 76% detected once. Material: memory CD4+ T cells sorted from blood. The source is a man aged 18 to 35 in good health. The CDR3 runs from the conserved cysteine through the conserved F or W. The D gene is left open where the match is weak. Some rows have no size entry. The others give once, few or many, or a class for an expanded clone.

TRBJ1-5	-	-	TRBV28	CASSLITTNQPQHF	TGTGCCAGCAGCCTCATAACGACCAATCAGCCCCAGCATTTT
TRBJ1-1	-	TRBD1	TRBV5-1	CASSPGQGEAFF	TGCGCCAGCAGCCCTGGACAGGGTGAAGCTTTCTTT
TRBJ2-7	-	TRBD1	TRBV6-6	CASRDGQGRGDEQYF	TGTGCCAGCAGAGACGGACAGGGGCGTGGGGACGAGCAGTACTTC
TRBJ2-7	few	-	TRBV25-1	CASSDEARLSYEQYF	TGTGCCAGCAGTGATGAAGCGAGACTCTCCTACGAGCAGTACTTC
TRBJ1-2	few	-	TRBV6-1	CASITSAADYGYTF	TGTGCCAGCATAACCTCCGCGGCAGACTATGGCTACACCTTC
TRBJ1-3	once	-	TRBV9	CASSPFPGDTIYF	TGTGCCAGCAGCCCTTTCCCAGGAGACACCATATATTTT
TRBJ1-4	-	-	TRBV30	CAWGTQGSEKLFF	TGTGCCTGGGGAACACAGGGCAGTGAAAAACTGTTTTTT
TRBJ1-1	-	TRBD1	TRBV5-6	CASNRDRGFTEAFF	TGTGCCAGCAACCGGGACAGGGGTTTCACTGAAGCTTTCTTT
TRBJ2-3	-	TRBD2	TRBV5-1	CASSGGLAGTDTQYF	TGCGCCAGCAGCGGGGGACTAGCCGGCACAGATACGCAGTATTTT
TRBJ2-7	-	TRBD1	TRBV9	CASSVAGTGEYEQYF	TGTGCCAGCAGCGTAGCCGGGACAGGGGAATACGAGCAGTACTTC
TRBJ1-4	-	-	TRBV30	CAWLPAATNEKLFF	TGTGCCTGGCTACCGGCAGCAACTAATGAAAAACTGTTTTTT
TRBJ1-5	-	-	TRBV25-1	CASSSFGEGGQPQHF	TGTGCCAGCAGCTCCTTTGGGGAGGGCGGGCAGCCCCAGCATTTT
TRBJ2-7	few	-	TRBV30	CAWSGYSGTVTSFSSYEQYF	TGTGCCTGGAGTGGTTACTCCGGGACGGTTACATCTTTCAGCTCCTACGAGCAGTACTTC
TRBJ1-2	few	-	TRBV18	CASSPLANPGYGYTF	TGTGCCAGCTCACCACTGGCAAACCCCGGCTATGGCTACACCTTC
TRBJ2-7	-	-	TRBV28	CASSFWGAGGSYEQYF	TGTGCCAGCAGTTTTTGGGGGGCAGGGGGCTCCTACGAGCAGTACTTC
TRBJ1-2	-	-	TRBV11-3	CASSLDRNYGYTF	TGTGCCAGCAGCTTAGACAGGAACTATGGCTACACCTTC
TRBJ2-2	-	TRBD2	TRBV7-6	CASSLSGGALELFF	TGTGCCAGCAGCCTAAGCGGGGGGGCCTTGGAGCTGTTTTTT
TRBJ2-7	once	-	TRBV15	CATSKAGFGYEQYF	TGTGCCACCAGCAAGGCAGGGTTCGGCTACGAGCAGTACTTC
TRBJ1-2	-	-	TRBV5-1	CASSLGRGYGYTF	TGCGCCAGCAGCTTGGGCAGGGGCTATGGCTACACCTTC
TRBJ1-2	once	-	TRBV28	CASSLDDRYGYTF	TGTGCCAGCAGTTTGGATGATCGATATGGCTACACCTTC
TRBJ2-3	-	-	TRBV19	CASSIRGSTDTQYF	TGTGCCAGTAGTATACGGGGAAGCACAGATACGCAGTATTTT
TRBJ2-5	once	TRBD2	TRBV5-1	CASSPEGLAYETQYF	TGCGCCAGCAGCCCAGAGGGACTAGCTTACGAGACCCAGTACTTC
TRBJ2-5	-	TRBD1	TRBV9	CASNPSGTEEETQYF	TGTGCCAGCAACCCCTCCGGGACAGAGGAAGAGACCCAGTACTTC
TRBJ1-2	-	-	TRBV6-6	CASSFTGNGYTF	TGTGCCAGCAGTTTCACAGGGAATGGCTACACCTTC
TRBJ1-3	-	TRBD1	TRBV7-9	CASSKWDSTGNTIYF	TGTGCCAGCAGCAAGTGGGACAGTACTGGAAACACCATATATTTT
TRBJ2-6	-	TRBD2	TRBV2	CASTQRVLAGASGANVLTF	TGTGCCAGCACCCAAAGAGTACTAGCGGGAGCCTCTGGGGCCAACGTCCTGACTTTC
TRBJ2-7	-	-	TRBV5-6	CASSLGGTYYEQYF	TGTGCCAGCAGCTTGGGCGGGACGTACTACGAGCAGTACTTC
TRBJ1-1	-	-	TRBV7-2	CASSWVEGYEAFF	TGTGCCAGCAGCTGGGTTGAGGGCTATGAAGCTTTCTTT
TRBJ1-6	-	TRBD1	TRBV4-3	CASSQQGWNSPLHF	TGCGCCAGCTCTCAACAGGGGTGGAATTCACCCCTCCACTTT
TRBJ2-3	-	-	TRBV4-1	CASSQDGAGRAGDTQYF	TGCGCCAGCAGCCAAGATGGGGCGGGGCGGGCCGGCGATACGCAGTATTTT